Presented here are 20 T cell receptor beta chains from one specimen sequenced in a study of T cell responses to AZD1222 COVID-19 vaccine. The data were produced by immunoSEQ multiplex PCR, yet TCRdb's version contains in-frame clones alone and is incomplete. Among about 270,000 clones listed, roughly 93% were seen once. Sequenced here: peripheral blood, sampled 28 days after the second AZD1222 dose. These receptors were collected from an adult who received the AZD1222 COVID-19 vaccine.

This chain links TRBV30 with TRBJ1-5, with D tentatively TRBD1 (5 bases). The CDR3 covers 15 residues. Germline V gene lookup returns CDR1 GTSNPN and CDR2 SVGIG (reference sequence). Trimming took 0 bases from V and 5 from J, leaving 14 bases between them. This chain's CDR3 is CAWSVSGRRHQPQHF. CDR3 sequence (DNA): TGTGCCTGGAGTGTCTCGGGACGTCGCCATCAGCCCCAGCATTTT. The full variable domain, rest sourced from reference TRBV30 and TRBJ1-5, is SQTIHQWPATLVQPVGSPLSLECTVEGTSNPNLYWYRQAAGRGLQLLFYSVGIGQISSEVPQNLSASRPQDRQFILSSKKLLLSDSGFYLCAWSVSGRRHQPQHFGDGTRLSIL.

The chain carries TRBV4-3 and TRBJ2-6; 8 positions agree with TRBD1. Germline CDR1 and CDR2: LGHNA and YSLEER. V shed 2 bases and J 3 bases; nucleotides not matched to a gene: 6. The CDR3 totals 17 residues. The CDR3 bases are TGCGCCAGCAGCCAAACCGGGACAGGCAGTGGGGCCAACGTCCTGACTTTC. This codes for CASSQTGTGSGANVLTF.

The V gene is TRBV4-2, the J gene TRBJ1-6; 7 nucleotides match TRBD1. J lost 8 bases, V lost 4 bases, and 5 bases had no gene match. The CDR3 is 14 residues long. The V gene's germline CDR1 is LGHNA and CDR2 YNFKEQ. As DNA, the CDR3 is TGTGCCAGCAGCCCAGACAGGGTGGATTCACCCCTCCACTTT. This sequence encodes CASSPDRVDSPLHF.

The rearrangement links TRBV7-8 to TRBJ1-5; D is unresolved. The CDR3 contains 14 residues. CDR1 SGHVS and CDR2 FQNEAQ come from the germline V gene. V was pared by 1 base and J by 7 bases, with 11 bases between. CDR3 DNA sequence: TGTGCCAGCAGCTTAGGACCCAAGAAGCAGCCCCAGCATTTT. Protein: CASSLGPKKQPQHF. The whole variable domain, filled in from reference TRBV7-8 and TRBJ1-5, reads GAGVSQSPRYKVAKRGQDVALRCDPISGHVSLFWYQQALGQGPEFLTYFQNEAQLDKSGLPSDRFFAERPEGSVSTLKIQRTQQEDSAVYLCASSLGPKKQPQHFGDGTRLSIL.

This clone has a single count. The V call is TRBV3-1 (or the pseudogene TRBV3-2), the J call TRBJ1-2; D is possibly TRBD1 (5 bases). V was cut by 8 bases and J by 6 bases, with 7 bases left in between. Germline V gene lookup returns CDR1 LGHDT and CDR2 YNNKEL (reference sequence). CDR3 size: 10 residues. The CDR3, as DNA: TGTGCCAGCGGGGGGAATGGCTACACCTTC. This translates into CASGGNGYTF.

The CDR3 nucleotides read TGTGCCAGCAGTCCGGGAGGGCCAAATGAGCAGTTCTTC. Translated: CASSPGGPNEQFF. The chain is built from TRBV12-3 or TRBV12-4 and TRBJ2-1; 8 positions match TRBD2. With 5 bases clipped from V and 7 bases from J, the junction kept 4 bases outside the gene matches. The CDR3 contains 13 residues.

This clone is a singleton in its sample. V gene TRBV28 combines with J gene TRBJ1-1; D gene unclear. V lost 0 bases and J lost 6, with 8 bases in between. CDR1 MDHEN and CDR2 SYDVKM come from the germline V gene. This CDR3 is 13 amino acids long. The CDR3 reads CASSLWGMPEAFF. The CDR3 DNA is TGTGCCAGCAGTTTATGGGGGATGCCTGAAGCTTTCTTT.

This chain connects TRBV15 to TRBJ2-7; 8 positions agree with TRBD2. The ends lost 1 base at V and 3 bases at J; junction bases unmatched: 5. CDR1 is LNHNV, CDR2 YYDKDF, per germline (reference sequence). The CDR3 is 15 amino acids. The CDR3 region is CATSRVGGGFYEQYF. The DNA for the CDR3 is TGTGCCACCAGCAGAGTGGGCGGGGGGTTCTACGAGCAGTACTTC.

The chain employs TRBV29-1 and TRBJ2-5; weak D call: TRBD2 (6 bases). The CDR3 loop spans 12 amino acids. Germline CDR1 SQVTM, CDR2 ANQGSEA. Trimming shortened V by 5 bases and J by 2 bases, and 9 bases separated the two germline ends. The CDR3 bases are TGCAGCGTTTTGGGGGGACAAGAGACCCAGTACTTC. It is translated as CSVLGGQETQYF.

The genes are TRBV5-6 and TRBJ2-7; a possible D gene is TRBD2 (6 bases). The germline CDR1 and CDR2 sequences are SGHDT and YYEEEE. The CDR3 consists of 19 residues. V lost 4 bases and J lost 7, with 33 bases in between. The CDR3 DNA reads TGTGCCAGCAGCCCTACCGGGACTCTACCCGTCGAGGAACGGGAGGAGCAGTACTTC. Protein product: CASSPTGTLPVEEREEQYF.

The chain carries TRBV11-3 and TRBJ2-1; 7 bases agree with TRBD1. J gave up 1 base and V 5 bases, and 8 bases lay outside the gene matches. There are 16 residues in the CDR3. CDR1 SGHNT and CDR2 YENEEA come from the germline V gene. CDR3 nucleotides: TGTGCCAGCAGCACTGGTGGGGACAGATCCTACAATGAGCAGTTCTTC. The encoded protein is CASSTGGDRSYNEQFF.

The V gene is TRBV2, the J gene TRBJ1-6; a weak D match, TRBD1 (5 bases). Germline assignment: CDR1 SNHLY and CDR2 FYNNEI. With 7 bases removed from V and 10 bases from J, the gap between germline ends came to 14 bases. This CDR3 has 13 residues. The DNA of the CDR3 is TGTGCCAGCACCCTTTTTGGGGGGTCACCCCTCCACTTT. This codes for CASTLFGGSPLHF. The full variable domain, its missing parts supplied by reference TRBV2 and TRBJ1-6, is EPEVTQTPSHQVTQMGQEVILRCVPISNHLYFYWYRQILGQKVEFLVSFYNNEISEKSEIFDDQFSVERPDGSNFTLKIRSTKLEDSAMYFCASTLFGGSPLHFGNGTRLTVT.

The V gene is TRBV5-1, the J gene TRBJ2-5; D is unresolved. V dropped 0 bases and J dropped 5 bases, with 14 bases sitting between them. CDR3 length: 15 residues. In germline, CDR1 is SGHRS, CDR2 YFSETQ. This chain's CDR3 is CASSLEGSSRETQYF. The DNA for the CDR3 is TGCGCCAGCAGCTTGGAAGGGTCCTCAAGGGAGACCCAGTACTTC.

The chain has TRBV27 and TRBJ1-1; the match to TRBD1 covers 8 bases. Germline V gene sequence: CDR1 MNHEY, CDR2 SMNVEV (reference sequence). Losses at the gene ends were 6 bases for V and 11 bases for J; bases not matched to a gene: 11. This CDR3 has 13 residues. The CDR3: CASSFLPGQGAFF. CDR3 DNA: TGTGCCAGCAGCTTTCTCCCCGGACAGGGCGCTTTCTTT.

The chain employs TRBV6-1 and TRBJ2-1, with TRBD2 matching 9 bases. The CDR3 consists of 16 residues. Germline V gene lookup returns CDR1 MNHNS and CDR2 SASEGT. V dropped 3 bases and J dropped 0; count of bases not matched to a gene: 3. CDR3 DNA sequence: TGTGCCAGCAGTGACCCGGGACTAGCCTCCTACAATGAGCAGTTCTTC. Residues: CASSDPGLASYNEQFF.

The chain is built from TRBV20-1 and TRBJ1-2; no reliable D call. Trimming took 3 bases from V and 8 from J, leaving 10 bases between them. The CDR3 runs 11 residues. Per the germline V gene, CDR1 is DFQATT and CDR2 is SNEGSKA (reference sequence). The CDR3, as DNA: TGCAGTGCTAGCCCGGGATCCGGCTACACCTTC. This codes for CSASPGSGYTF.

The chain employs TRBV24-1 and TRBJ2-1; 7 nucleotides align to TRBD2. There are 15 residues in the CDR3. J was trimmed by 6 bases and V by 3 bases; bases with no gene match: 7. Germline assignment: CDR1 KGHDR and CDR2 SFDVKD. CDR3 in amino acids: CATSDVREGLNEQFF. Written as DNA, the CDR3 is TGTGCCACCAGTGATGTAAGGGAGGGGCTCAATGAGCAGTTCTTC.

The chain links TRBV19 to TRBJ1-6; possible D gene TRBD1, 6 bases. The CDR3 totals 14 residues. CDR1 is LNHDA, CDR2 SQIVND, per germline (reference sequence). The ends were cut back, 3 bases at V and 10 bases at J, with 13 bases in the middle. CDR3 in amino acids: CASSIGQLASPLHF. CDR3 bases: TGTGCCAGTAGTATTGGACAGCTGGCATCACCCCTCCACTTT.

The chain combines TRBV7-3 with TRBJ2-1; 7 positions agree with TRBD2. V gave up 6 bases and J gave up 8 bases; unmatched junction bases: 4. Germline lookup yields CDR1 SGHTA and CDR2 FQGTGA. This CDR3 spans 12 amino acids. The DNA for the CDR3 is TGTGCCAGCAGTCAGCGGGAAGATGAGCAGTTCTTC. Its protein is CASSQREDEQFF.

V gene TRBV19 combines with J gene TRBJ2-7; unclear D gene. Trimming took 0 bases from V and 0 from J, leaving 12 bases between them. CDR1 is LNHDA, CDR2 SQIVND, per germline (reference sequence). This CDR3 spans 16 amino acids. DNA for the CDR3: TGTGCCAGTAGTATAGATTTGGAGATAAACTCCTACGAGCAGTACTTC. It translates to CASSIDLEINSYEQYF.